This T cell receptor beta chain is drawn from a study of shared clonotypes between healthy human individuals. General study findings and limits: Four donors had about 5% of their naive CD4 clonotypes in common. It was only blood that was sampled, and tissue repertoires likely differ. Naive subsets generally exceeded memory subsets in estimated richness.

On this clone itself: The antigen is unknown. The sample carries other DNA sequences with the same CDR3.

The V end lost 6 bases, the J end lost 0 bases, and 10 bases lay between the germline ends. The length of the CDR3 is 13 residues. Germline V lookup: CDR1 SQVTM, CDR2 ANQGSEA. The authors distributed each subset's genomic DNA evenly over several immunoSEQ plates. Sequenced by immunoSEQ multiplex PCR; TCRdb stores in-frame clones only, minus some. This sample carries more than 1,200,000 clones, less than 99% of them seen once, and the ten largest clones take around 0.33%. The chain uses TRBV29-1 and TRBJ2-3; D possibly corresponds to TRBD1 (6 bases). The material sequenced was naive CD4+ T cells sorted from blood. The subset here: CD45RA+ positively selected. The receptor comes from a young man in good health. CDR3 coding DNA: TGCAGCGTAGAGACAGGTAGCACAGATACGCAGTATTTT. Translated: CSVETGSTDTQYF.